This entry lists 26 T cell receptor beta chains sequenced from one sample in a study of Ad26.COV2.S vaccination and SARS-CoV-2 variants. Sequencing was performed with immunoSEQ multiplex PCR; in TCRdb, only in-frame clones are kept and a portion is missing. The data contain over 400,000 clones, over 80% of them seen just once; the ten biggest clones take up approximately 1.6%. Specified treatment: over 15 received Ad26.COV2.S at low or high dose, single or two shots; about five received placebo; per-sample allocation not given. Samples were taken on day 63 after the first vaccine or placebo injection. This sample comprised peripheral blood, obtained in a trial of Ad26.COV2.S vaccine versus placebo. The receptors come from a person aged 18-65 years who received the Ad26.COV2.S COVID-19 vaccine or a placebo.

The chain uses TRBV18 and TRBJ1-1; D remains ambiguous. This CDR3 is built from 11 residues. V lost 8 bases to trimming and J lost 3 bases, with 7 bases between them. CDR1 and CDR2 (germline): KGHSH, LQKENI. CDR3 loop: CASGRDTEAFF. CDR3 bases: TGTGCCAGCGGGAGGGACACTGAAGCTTTCTTT.

CDR3 in DNA: TGTGCCAGCAGCTTACCCCCCGATGGGCCCCAGCATTTT. Translated: CASSLPPDGPQHF. This chain uses TRBV7-8 with TRBJ1-5; D is unresolved. Looked up from germline, CDR1 is SGHVS and CDR2 is FQNEAQ. The V gene lost 2 bases and the J gene lost 9 bases, with 11 bases spanning the gap. This CDR3 contains 13 residues.

CDR3 in amino acids: CASGLVPGQLNNSPLHF. The DNA of the CDR3 is TGTGCTAGTGGTTTGGTCCCGGGACAGCTGAACAATTCACCCCTCCACTTT. The chain carries TRBV12-5 and TRBJ1-6; 7 nucleotides match TRBD1. CDR3 length: 17 residues. Trimming removed 0 bases from V and 7 bases from J; junction bases left unmatched: 9. Germline V gene sequence: CDR1 LGHNT, CDR2 FRNRAP.

This clone was picked up one time. The V and J genes are TRBV5-1 and TRBJ1-2; no clear D gene. The CDR3 is 18 amino acids. The V end was cut by 2 bases, the J end by 4 bases, with 24 bases between. Germline V gene sequence: CDR1 SGHRS, CDR2 YFSETQ. This CDR3 is CASSLQVNRTLFPYGYTF. In DNA form, the CDR3 reads TGCGCCAGCAGCTTACAAGTAAACCGGACGCTATTCCCCTATGGCTACACCTTC. The full variable domain, rest sourced from reference TRBV5-1 and TRBJ1-2, is KAGVTQTPRYLIKTRGQQVTLSCSPISGHRSVSWYQQTPGQGLQFLFEYFSETQRNKGNFPGRFSGRQFSNSRSEMNVSTLELGDSALYLCASSLQVNRTLFPYGYTFGSGTRLTVV.

The V call is TRBV11-2, the J call TRBJ1-2; TRBD1 agrees at 8 bases. There are 15 residues in the CDR3. The junction had 9 bases not matched to a gene; V was cut back by 3 bases and J by 6 bases. The germline V gene encodes CDR1 SGHAT and CDR2 FQNNGV. The CDR3 DNA follows: TGTGCCAGCAGCTTCAGAAACAGGGGGAGAGATGGCTACACCTTC. This sequence encodes CASSFRNRGRDGYTF. Full variable domain (missing parts from reference TRBV11-2 and TRBJ1-2): EAGVAQSPRYKIIEKRQSVAFWCNPISGHATLYWYQQILGQGPKLLIQFQNNGVVDDSQLPKDRFSAERLKGVDSTLKIQPAKLEDSAVYLCASSFRNRGRDGYTFGSGTRLTVV.

This chain joins TRBV19 and TRBJ2-2, with D possibly being TRBD2 (6 bases). V lost 6 bases, J lost 0 bases, and 14 bases lay in between. This CDR3 region has 16 residues. Germline V lookup: CDR1 LNHDA, CDR2 SQIVND (reference sequence). CDR3 amino acids: CASSPGETANTGELFF. The CDR3, as DNA: TGTGCCAGTAGCCCGGGGGAGACTGCGAACACCGGGGAGCTGTTTTTT.

The rearrangement links TRBV14 to TRBJ2-3; 11 nucleotides line up with TRBD2. The trim removed 5 bases at V and 7 bases at J, leaving 14 bases unmatched. Germline CDR1 is SGHDN and CDR2 is FVKESK. The CDR3 covers 17 residues. The CDR3 nucleotides are TGTGCCAGCAGCTTCCGCTTACTAGCGGGGGTGGGGAATACGCAGTATTTT. Translation: CASSFRLLAGVGNTQYF.

The chain has TRBV5-8 and TRBJ2-3, with a tentative D call TRBD1 (6 bases). The CDR3 spans 15 residues. The germline V gene encodes CDR1 SGHTS and CDR2 YDEGEE. Trimming shortened V by 4 bases and J by 4 bases, and 16 bases separated the two germline ends. The DNA of the CDR3 is TGTGCCAGCAGCCCGAGGGGGTTGGAGGCAGATACGCAGTATTTT. It yields the protein CASSPRGLEADTQYF.

The chain is built from TRBV6-2 or TRBV6-3 and TRBJ1-5; a weak D match, TRBD1 (5 bases). The V end was cut by 2 bases, the J end by 0 bases, with 17 bases between. This CDR3 is built from 18 residues. The germline V gene has CDR1 MNHEY and CDR2 SVGEGT. The CDR3 sequence: CASSYPIRGYYSNQPQHF. CDR3 DNA: TGTGCCAGCAGTTACCCTATCCGGGGGTACTATAGCAATCAGCCCCAGCATTTT.

The chain combines TRBV4-1 with TRBJ1-2; D call uncertain. V lost 0 bases, J lost 1 base, and 9 bases lay in between. Germline values: CDR1 MGHRA, CDR2 YSYEKL. This CDR3 comprises 15 residues. The CDR3 DNA reads as TGCGCCAGCAGCCAAGAGGAAACAGTTAACTATGGCTACACCTTC. Translated, it gives CASSQEETVNYGYTF.

The chain has TRBV7-2 and TRBJ1-1; no firm D call. Germline loops: CDR1 SGHTA, CDR2 FQGNSA. The CDR3 runs 16 residues. V shed 2 bases and J shed 1 base, with 14 bases lying between them. CDR3 sequence (DNA): TGTGCCAGCAGCTTAAGGGCCCCCCCCACGAACACTGAAGCTTTCTTT. It translates to CASSLRAPPTNTEAFF.

The V and J genes are TRBV4-3 and TRBJ2-7; D is ambiguous. CDR1 and CDR2 from the germline V gene are LGHNA and YSLEER. The CDR3 is 15 residues long. The ends were cut back, 0 bases at V and 3 bases at J, with 12 bases in the middle. CDR3 bases: TGCGCCAGCAGCCAAGATGGTAACGGAGACTACGAGCAGTACTTC. It specifies CASSQDGNGDYEQYF.

The chain is built from TRBV5-4 and TRBJ2-1; TRBD2 matches 10 bases. Germline CDR1 and CDR2: SGHNT and YYREEE (reference sequence). This CDR3 is built from 18 residues. V trimming: 6 bases; J trimming: 3 bases; junction bases outside the gene matches: 15. The CDR3 loop is CASKTRERGGSYYNEQFF. The CDR3 region has the DNA TGTGCCAGCAAAACGAGGGAGCGGGGGGGATCTTACTACAATGAGCAGTTCTTC.

The chain recombines TRBV3-1 (or the pseudogene TRBV3-2) with TRBJ2-1; TRBD1 might be the D (6 bases). The length of the CDR3 is 13 residues. The V and J ends lost 8 bases and 8 bases respectively, with 16 bases between them. Germline-derived CDR1 and CDR2 are LGHDT and YNNKEL (reference sequence). CDR3 coding DNA: TGTGCCAGCTGGGGCAGGGGAGTGGATGAGCAGTTCTTC. It specifies CASWGRGVDEQFF.

The chain employs TRBV5-1 and TRBJ2-3; D assignment may be TRBD1 or TRBD2 (6 bases each). This CDR3 is built from 15 residues. V was pared by 1 base and J by 3 bases, with 12 bases between. CDR1 is SGHRS and CDR2 is YFSETQ in the germline V gene. CDR3: CASSLRGRRTDTQYF. The DNA of the CDR3 is TGCGCCAGCAGCTTGCGGGGGCGGAGGACAGATACGCAGTATTTT.

Here the CDR3 DNA reads TGTGCCAGTATGGACGGGGGCCTAGGCTACACCTTC. This translates into CASMDGGLGYTF. The rearrangement joins TRBV19 to TRBJ1-2, with a weak D call TRBD1 (6 bases). V gave up 7 bases and J gave up 8 bases, with 14 bases separating them. CDR3 length: 12 amino acids. Looked up from germline, CDR1 is LNHDA and CDR2 is SQIVND (reference sequence).

A single count supports this clone. This chain connects TRBV9 to TRBJ1-6; D uncertain. This CDR3 has 16 residues. Germline CDR1 and CDR2: SGDLS and YYNGEE. Trimming left V 0 bases short and J 11 bases short, with 18 bases between. The CDR3 DNA reads as TGTGCCAGCAGCGTAGATCGCAGTCCCCATGTTGCACCCCTCCACTTT. It encodes CASSVDRSPHVAPLHF.

The genes are TRBV25-1 and TRBJ1-2; 7 nucleotides agree with TRBD1. Unmatched junction bases numbered 6, after V lost 0 bases and J lost 5 bases. The CDR3 sequence is 15 residues long. Germline CDR1 reads MGHDK; CDR2 reads SYGVNS. The CDR3 here is CASSEYGTVVYGYTF. CDR3 DNA: TGTGCCAGCAGTGAATACGGGACAGTAGTATATGGCTACACCTTC.

The count of this clone is one. The chain recombines TRBV4-3 with TRBJ1-3; D is ambiguous. The ends were cut back, 0 bases at V and 0 bases at J, with 6 bases in the middle. This CDR3 spans 15 amino acids. Per the germline V gene, CDR1 is LGHNA and CDR2 is YSLEER. The CDR3 loop is CASSQDKSSGNTIYF. CDR3 DNA sequence: TGCGCCAGCAGCCAAGATAAGAGCTCTGGAAACACCATATATTTT.

The V call is TRBV10-2, the J call TRBJ2-7; no definite D call. The CDR3 runs to 13 residues. Germline CDR1 reads WSHSY; CDR2 reads SAAADI. The V end was cut by 6 bases, the J end by 2 bases, with 11 bases between. The CDR3 bases are TGCGCCAGCAGAGGTGGCGATACCTACGAGCAGTACTTC. This codes for CASRGGDTYEQYF.

The genes are TRBV18 and TRBJ1-1; D remains unclear. CDR3 length equals 15 residues. Germline CDR1 reads KGHSH; CDR2 reads LQKENI. Trimming took off 1 base at V and 0 bases at J, with 9 bases between the two ends. Here the CDR3 reads CASSPHPGMNTEAFF. Here the CDR3 DNA reads TGTGCCAGCTCACCACACCCAGGCATGAACACTGAAGCTTTCTTT.

This chain connects TRBV7-5 to TRBJ2-1; the DNA was not compared with TRBD1, the D call given in the table. TRBV7-5 is listed as a pseudogene. The CDR3 spans 16 residues. Here the CDR3 reads CARSHTGTVSYNEQFF. DNA of the CDR3: TGTGCCAGAAGCCATACAGGGACAGTCTCCTACAATGAGCAGTTCTTC.

This clone was found once. The V call is TRBV7-2, the J call TRBJ1-1; D is possibly TRBD1 (6 bases). The CDR3 length is 14 residues. Germline CDR1 and CDR2: SGHTA and FQGNSA. Trimming left V 3 bases short and J 8 bases short, with 16 bases between. The CDR3 spells CASSFGGPGGEAFF. The CDR3 DNA is TGTGCCAGCAGCTTTGGGGGGCCGGGAGGGGAAGCTTTCTTT. Full variable domain (rest looked up from reference TRBV7-2 and TRBJ1-1): GAGVSQSPSNKVTEKGKDVELRCDPISGHTALYWYRQSLGQGLEFLIYFQGNSAPDKSGLPSDRFSAERTGGSVSTLTIQRTQQEDSAVYLCASSFGGPGGEAFFGQGTRLTVV.

This CDR3 is CASSSIPSGGGEETQYF. The CDR3 DNA reads as TGTGCCAGCAGCTCAATCCCGTCGGGTGGGGGAGAGGAGACCCAGTACTTC. The rearrangement uses TRBV7-9 and TRBJ2-5, with D perhaps assigned TRBD1 or TRBD2 (5 bases each). V lost 4 bases and J lost 5, with 23 bases in between. The CDR3 runs 17 residues. Germline assignment: CDR1 SEHNR and CDR2 FQNEAQ (reference sequence).

In regard to this clone: Other DNA sequences from this sample encode an identical CDR3 as well. In nucleotides, the CDR3 is TGCGCCAGCAGCCGGGACGGAGCCTACGAGCAGTACTTC. It codes for CASSRDGAYEQYF. The J gene is TRBJ2-7, the V gene TRBV4-1, with D possibly being TRBD1 or TRBD2 (5 bases each). CDR1 is MGHRA and CDR2 is YSYEKL in the germline V gene. V was trimmed by 4 bases and J by 2 bases, leaving 9 bases between them. The CDR3 extends over 13 amino acids.

This sequence joins TRBV25-1 and TRBJ1-4; D call uncertain. This CDR3 region has 15 residues. The V end was cut by 1 base, the J end by 8 bases, with 14 bases between. The germline gives CDR1 MGHDK, CDR2 SYGVNS. CDR3 residues: CASSEFSTLSEKLFF. DNA of the CDR3: TGTGCCAGCAGTGAATTTTCAACCCTTAGCGAAAAACTGTTTTTT.